Each of the 21 T cell receptor beta chains below was sequenced from the same sample in a study of naive and memory T cell subsets. An equimolar mix of two oligonucleotides served as the beta constant-region primer for TRBC1 and TRBC2. TCRdb recomputed calls from the UMI-ligation and nested PCR reads with MiXCR, one row per CDR3 protein. This sample yields some 100,000 distinct CDR3 sequences, of which roughly 7% are seen a single time; more than 1.5% belongs to the top ten. Sequenced: central memory CD4+ T cells from blood. The receptors were sampled from a human donor in good health.

The chain carries TRBV9 and TRBJ1-2; D is unclear. V was cut by 3 bases and J by 8 bases, with 17 bases left in between. From germline, CDR1 is SGDLS and CDR2 YYNGEE. The CDR3 runs 14 residues. CDR3: CASSGRASWKGYTF. CDR3 bases: TGTGCCAGCAGCGGGAGGGCCTCGTGGAAAGGCTACACCTTC.

This clonotype was observed at least ten times. J is TRBJ2-5 and V is TRBV7-6, with 10 bases matching TRBD1. CDR3 size: 14 residues. In germline, CDR1 is SGHVS, CDR2 FNYEAQ. V shed 5 bases and J 4 bases; nucleotides not matched to a gene: 4. The CDR3 protein is CASSRDRGGETQYF. In DNA, the CDR3 is TGTGCCAGCAGCCGGGACAGGGGAGGAGAGACCCAGTACTTC.

This clonotype was picked up many times. This chain joins TRBV10-3 and TRBJ2-1, with TRBD2 identical over 9 bases. Germline V gene sequence: CDR1 ENHRY, CDR2 SYGVKD. With V trimmed by 7 bases and J by 7 bases, 8 bases remained unmatched. The CDR3 extends over 14 amino acids. CDR3 sequence (DNA): TGTGCCATCACAGTAGCGGGAGTACGGAATGAGCAGTTCTTC. Protein: CAITVAGVRNEQFF.

The chain links TRBV11-2 to TRBJ2-3; 7 nucleotides agree with TRBD2. This CDR3 contains 15 residues. Germline V gives CDR1 SGHAT, CDR2 FQNNGV. The junction had 10 bases not matched to a gene; V was cut back by 3 bases and J by 7 bases. CDR3 protein: CASSFPWREPNTQYF. For the CDR3, the DNA is TGTGCCAGCAGCTTTCCGTGGCGGGAGCCAAATACGCAGTATTTT.

This clonotype was detected only a few times. CDR3 loop: CASSPVSPLYNEQFF. The CDR3 DNA is TGTGCCAGCTCACCCGTTTCCCCCCTTTACAATGAGCAGTTCTTC. The chain employs TRBV18 and TRBJ2-1, with D unclear. In germline, CDR1 is KGHSH, CDR2 LQKENI. Deletions cut 3 bases from V and 4 bases from J, with 13 bases between. This CDR3 has 15 amino acids.

This chain's CDR3 is CATSRRTGSSNEKLFF. CDR3 bases: TGTGCCACCAGCAGACGGACTGGCAGTTCTAATGAAAAACTGTTTTTT. The V call is TRBV15, the J call TRBJ1-4; D not resolved. CDR1 LNHNV and CDR2 YYDKDF come from the germline V gene (reference sequence). V was trimmed by 2 bases and J by 3 bases, leaving 13 bases between them. CDR3 length equals 16 residues.

The chain couples TRBV5-1 to TRBJ2-3, with TRBD2 matching 12 bases. CDR1 and CDR2 (germline): SGHRS, YFSETQ. The CDR3 extends over 16 amino acids. J gave up 6 bases and V 4 bases, and 9 bases lay outside the gene matches. As DNA, the CDR3 is TGCGCCAGCAGCGGTCGACTAGCGGGGGCCCGGGATACGCAGTATTTT. Protein: CASSGRLAGARDTQYF.

This clonotype was seen many times. This chain uses TRBV20-1 with TRBJ1-6, with D hard to call. V lost 0 bases, J lost 7 bases, and 7 bases lay in between. The germline V gene encodes CDR1 DFQATT and CDR2 SNEGSKA (reference sequence). This CDR3 has 13 residues. The CDR3 DNA reads as TGCAGTGCTAGAGATTTTGGGAATTCACCCCTCCACTTT. It encodes CSARDFGNSPLHF.

This clonotype was observed many times. The chain carries TRBV18 and TRBJ2-7, with D tentatively TRBD1 or TRBD2 (6 bases each). The CDR3 extends over 14 amino acids. V lost 4 bases and J 7 bases, leaving 17 bases between the germline ends. Germline assignment: CDR1 KGHSH and CDR2 LQKENI. The CDR3 region is CASSRVEGGREQYF. CDR3 DNA sequence: TGTGCCAGCTCACGGGTCGAGGGGGGCCGGGAGCAGTACTTC.

The chain uses TRBV7-2 and TRBJ2-5, with a possible D match to TRBD2 (7 bases). V lost 0 bases and J lost 7, with 21 bases in between. The CDR3 extends over 17 amino acids. Germline V gene sequence: CDR1 SGHTA, CDR2 FQGNSA. This CDR3 is CASSLAGGGPVGATQYF. The DNA for the CDR3 is TGTGCCAGCAGCTTAGCTGGCGGGGGCCCTGTAGGGGCGACCCAGTACTTC.

This clonotype was recorded at least ten times. The chain's CDR3 is CASRRGAGPQHF. For the CDR3, the DNA is TGTGCCTCCCGGAGGGGTGCGGGGCCCCAGCATTTT. This chain connects TRBV12-3 or TRBV12-4 to TRBJ1-5, with a weak D call TRBD1 (5 bases). Trimming cost V 11 bases and J 9 bases, with 17 bases left between them. This CDR3 is 12 amino acids long.

This clonotype was observed many times. The rearrangement joins TRBV6-2 or TRBV6-3 to TRBJ2-1, with 10 nucleotides matching TRBD2. CDR3 length: 16 residues. Germline CDR1 reads MNHEY; CDR2 reads SVGEGT. V trimming: 2 bases; J trimming: 4 bases; junction bases outside the gene matches: 5. CDR3 in amino acids: CASSYAASGGYNEQFF. The CDR3 region has the DNA TGTGCCAGCAGTTACGCGGCTAGCGGGGGTTACAATGAGCAGTTCTTC.

This clonotype has ten or more counts. The chain recombines TRBV6-2 or TRBV6-3 with TRBJ2-1; D may be TRBD2 (5 bases). The CDR3 runs 14 residues. The ends were cut back, 5 bases at V and 11 bases at J, with 19 bases in the middle. Germline CDR1 is MNHEY and CDR2 is SVGEGT. The chain's CDR3 is CASSGSSQSGKQFF. DNA for the CDR3: TGTGCCAGCAGTGGGAGTTCCCAGTCGGGAAAGCAGTTCTTC.

This clonotype occurred a few times. The chain joins TRBV14 to TRBJ1-4, with unresolved D. There are 13 residues in the CDR3. Germline-derived CDR1 and CDR2 are SGHDN and FVKESK. Trimming took off 3 bases at V and 8 bases at J, with 10 bases between the two ends. CDR3 region: CASSHLPGEKLFF. As DNA, the CDR3 is TGTGCCAGCAGCCATCTTCCTGGGGAAAAACTGTTTTTT. The entire variable domain, with the rest obtained from reference TRBV14 and TRBJ1-4, is as follows: EAGVTQFPSHSVIEKGQTVTLRCDPISGHDNLYWYRRVMGKEIKFLLHFVKESKQDESGMPNNRFLAERTGGTYSTLKVQPAELEDSGVYFCASSHLPGEKLFFGSGTQLSVL.

The chain has TRBV7-2 and TRBJ2-5; TRBD2 agrees at 7 bases. V shed 5 bases, J shed 3 bases, and the junction held 9 bases outside the gene matches. From germline, CDR1 is SGHTA and CDR2 FQGNSA. CDR3 size: 15 residues. The CDR3 loop is CASSTRLGGKETQYF. The CDR3 region has the DNA TGTGCCAGCAGCACACGCCTGGGGGGGAAAGAGACCCAGTACTTC. Full variable domain (rest looked up from reference TRBV7-2 and TRBJ2-5): GAGVSQSPSNKVTEKGKDVELRCDPISGHTALYWYRQSLGQGLEFLIYFQGNSAPDKSGLPSDRFSAERTGGSVSTLTIQRTQQEDSAVYLCASSTRLGGKETQYFGPGTRLLVL.

This rearrangement joins TRBV18 to TRBJ2-7, with D possibly being TRBD1 or TRBD2 (5 bases each). The CDR3 spans 14 residues. The germline V gene has CDR1 KGHSH and CDR2 LQKENI. The V end lost 0 bases, the J end lost 9 bases, and 15 bases lay between the germline ends. This CDR3 reads CASSPPGGSGWQYF. In nucleotides, the CDR3 is TGTGCCAGCTCACCACCCGGAGGTTCAGGGTGGCAGTACTTC.

The rearrangement joins TRBV20-1 to TRBJ2-3; 12 bases line up with TRBD2. Trimming at V came to 4 bases and at J to 4 bases, leaving 3 bases not matched to a gene. This CDR3 region has 14 residues. The germline CDR1 and CDR2 sequences are DFQATT and SNEGSKA (reference sequence). As DNA, the CDR3 is TGCAGTGCTACGACTAGCGGGAGCCCAGATACGCAGTATTTT. It yields the protein CSATTSGSPDTQYF.

This clonotype was found many times. This chain links TRBV20-1 with TRBJ2-1, with D perhaps assigned TRBD1 or TRBD2 (6 bases each). From germline, CDR1 is DFQATT and CDR2 SNEGSKA (reference sequence). Trimming removed 1 base at V and 9 bases at J, with 19 bases between. CDR3 length: 15 residues. The CDR3 nucleotides are TGCAGTGCTAGAGTAAGGGGGACGCCGCGGGGTGAGCAGTTCTTC. It specifies CSARVRGTPRGEQFF.

This sequence joins TRBV24-1 and TRBJ2-3; 13 positions match TRBD2. Germline lookup yields CDR1 KGHDR and CDR2 SFDVKD. There are 17 residues in the CDR3. J was trimmed by 1 base and V by 3 bases; bases with no gene match: 3. CDR3 residues: CATSDPGLAGGTDTQYF. The DNA for the CDR3 is TGTGCCACCAGTGATCCCGGACTAGCGGGGGGCACAGATACGCAGTATTTT.

Turning to this clonotype: A much larger clone sits a single nucleotide away, making a read error possible. V gene TRBV20-1 combines with J gene TRBJ1-1, with TRBD1 as a possible D gene (5 bases). CDR3 size: 13 residues. Germline V gives CDR1 DFQATT, CDR2 SNEGSKA (reference sequence). The CDR3 region has the DNA TGCAGTTCTAGTGGGCAGGGGAACACTGAAGCTTTCTTT. Protein: CSSSGQGNTEAFF.

This clonotype was found a few times. V gene TRBV19 combines with J gene TRBJ2-3; D gene uncertain. The CDR3 is made up of 11 amino acids. Germline CDR1 and CDR2: LNHDA and SQIVND (reference sequence). Deletions cut 3 bases from V and 6 bases from J, with 4 bases between. The CDR3 DNA sequence: TGTGCCAGTAGTATCGGTGATACGCAGTATTTT. Protein product: CASSIGDTQYF.